This T cell receptor beta chain appears in the sequencing data of a study of identical twins. With V trimmed by 3 bases and J by 6 bases, 9 bases remained unmatched. The germline V gene has CDR1 SGHAT and CDR2 FQNNGV. The CDR3 runs to 16 residues. This clonotype was seen a few times. Its antigen is still unknown. In TCRdb, the 5' RACE reads were re-called with MiXCR into one record per CDR3 protein. Among hundreds of thousands of distinct CDR3 sequences, roughly 20% were seen once, and the ten largest hold 4% to 5.5%. The study's findings and limits: Within monozygotic twins, out-of-frame TCR alpha sharing was underestimated by the models.

These same records also appear under a second study, on T cells expressing NK-cell markers.

The sequence was collected from a woman aged 18-29 years in good health. This chain links TRBV11-2 with TRBJ2-3; 10 nucleotides agree with TRBD2. Sequencing input: PBMCs. The CDR3, as DNA: TGTGCCAGCAGCTTCCCTCTAGCGGGGGCGGGGGATACGCAGTATTTT. Translating it yields CASSFPLAGAGDTQYF.